This entry lists 3 T cell receptor beta chains sequenced from one sample in a study of Ad26.COV2.S vaccination and SARS-CoV-2 variants. Generated by immunoSEQ multiplex PCR, the TCRdb table keeps only in-frame clones and is missing some. The sample gives approximately 300,000 clones, about 82% of which show up once; 1.9% is in the top ten. Treatment reported: 15 to 20 received Ad26.COV2.S at low or high dose, single or two shots; several received placebo; per-sample allocation not given. On day 63 after the first injection, vaccine and placebo recipients gave samples. Here the sequenced sample was peripheral blood, taken in a trial of Ad26.COV2.S vaccine versus placebo. Receptors were obtained from a person between 18 and 65 years old who received the Ad26.COV2.S COVID-19 vaccine or a placebo.

The chain couples TRBV6-2 or TRBV6-3 to TRBJ1-2; maybe TRBD1 (6 bases). This CDR3 comprises 13 residues. The germline V gene has CDR1 MNHEY and CDR2 SVGEGT. V lost 2 bases and J 6 bases, leaving 10 bases between the germline ends. CDR3 residues: CASSYRGLDGYTF. In DNA form, the CDR3 reads TGTGCCAGCAGTTACCGGGGGCTGGATGGCTACACCTTC.

V and J are TRBV6-2 or TRBV6-3 and TRBJ1-2; D may be TRBD1 (5 bases). V gave up 4 bases and J gave up 5 bases, with 14 bases separating them. This CDR3 spans 14 amino acids. Germline CDR1 reads MNHEY; CDR2 reads SVGEGT. CDR3 region: CASSSQYGGYGYTF. CDR3 nucleotide sequence: TGTGCCAGCAGTTCCCAATACGGGGGTTATGGCTACACCTTC.

To note about this clone: Other DNA sequences from this sample encode an identical CDR3 as well. V usage is TRBV18 and J usage is TRBJ1-1; D is perhaps TRBD1 (5 bases). The V and J ends lost 1 base and 4 bases respectively, with 10 bases between them. CDR3 length: 14 residues. From germline, CDR1 is KGHSH and CDR2 LQKENI. The CDR3: CASSPQGLGTEAFF. The CDR3 DNA reads TGTGCCAGCTCACCACAGGGGTTAGGCACTGAAGCTTTCTTT. The complete variable domain, with remaining parts taken from reference TRBV18 and TRBJ1-1, reads NAGVMQNPRHLVRRRGQEARLRCSPMKGHSHVYWYRQLPEEGLKFMVYLQKENIIDESGMPKERFSAEFPKEGPSILRIQQVVRGDSAAYFCASSPQGLGTEAFFGQGTRLTVV.